This T cell receptor (beta chain) was sequenced during a study of shared clonotypes between healthy human individuals. General study findings and limits: Some naive CD4 clonotypes, about 5.5%, turned up in common across four donors.

In this sample, this clone turned up a few times. What it binds is not known. V gave up 0 bases and J gave up 5 bases, with 13 bases separating them. There are 15 residues in the CDR3. Some clones are missing from TCRdb's copy, which holds only in-frame ones; the method was immunoSEQ multiplex PCR. This table has some 1,100,000 clones, approximately 80% appearing once. V and J are TRBV23-1 and TRBJ1-2; possibly TRBD1 for D (5 bases). TRBV23-1 is classed as an ORF, of uncertain function. The receptor was derived from a man between 18 and 35 years old in good health. Some clones in this sample may be carry-over from other donors' samples. Source material: memory CD4+ T cells from PBMCs. Subset noted: CD45RA-negative fraction. The DNA of the CDR3 is TGCGCCAGCAGTCAATCGGGGCAGGTCTGTTATGGCTACACCTTC. This translates into CASSQSGQVCYGYTF.